Following are 28 T cell receptor beta chains from one sample sequenced in a study of T cells in Graves' hyperthyroidism and ophthalmopathy. TCR beta CDR3 sequences were amplified from RNA transcripts. HTBI primers were used for first-round RT-PCR of the TCR CDR3. TCRdb re-derived calls from the multiplex PCR reads in MiXCR, one entry per CDR3 protein. The sample holds some 580,000 distinct CDR3 sequences, approximately 16% seen once. Sequencing used blood. The receptors shown here come from a woman aged 40 to 55 with Graves' ophthalmopathy.

In its sample, this clonotype was seen many times. V and J are TRBV12-3 or TRBV12-4 and TRBJ2-3, with TRBD1 as a possible D gene (5 bases). Trimming removed 7 bases from V and 1 base from J, with 15 bases in between. The CDR3 runs to 15 residues. The CDR3 coding sequence is TGTGCCAGCATTCGAAGGGGCTCGGGCACAGATACGCAGTATTTT. Translating gives CASIRRGSGTDTQYF.

This clonotype was seen repeatedly, ten times or more. This chain joins TRBV20-1 and TRBJ2-3, with D possibly matching TRBD2 (6 bases). CDR3 size: 16 residues. V was clipped by 4 bases and J by 3 bases, with 20 bases between them. Germline V gives CDR1 DFQATT, CDR2 SNEGSKA (reference sequence). The CDR3 coding sequence is TGCAGTGCTACCCGCGGCGGCGGGATTGGGACAGATACGCAGTATTTT. Protein: CSATRGGGIGTDTQYF.

The chain links TRBV10-3 to TRBJ1-5; no firm D call. Germline V gene sequence: CDR1 ENHRY, CDR2 SYGVKD. V was clipped by 0 bases and J by 4 bases, with 10 bases between them. The CDR3 contains 15 residues. The CDR3 region is CAISESAGWNQPQHF. The CDR3 region has the DNA TGTGCCATCAGTGAGTCCGCCGGGTGGAATCAGCCCCAGCATTTT.

This clonotype was picked up a small number of times. The rearrangement joins TRBV2 to TRBJ1-5; D gene unclear. CDR1 SNHLY and CDR2 FYNNEI come from the germline V gene. Trimming shortened V by 0 bases and J by 8 bases, and 17 bases separated the two germline ends. The CDR3 extends over 16 amino acids. CDR3 DNA: TGTGCCAGCAGTGAAGCCTTCGTGGTCCCCATTAAGCCCCAGCATTTT. Its protein is CASSEAFVVPIKPQHF.

This clonotype was picked up many times. The rearrangement uses TRBV27 and TRBJ1-2, with TRBD1 matching over 10 bases. The CDR3 totals 13 residues. Germline V lookup: CDR1 MNHEY, CDR2 SMNVEV (reference sequence). V trimming: 8 bases; J trimming: 7 bases; junction bases outside the gene matches: 7. As DNA, the CDR3 is TGTGCCAGCCGCGGGACAGGGGTTTCTGGCTACACCTTC. Amino acid sequence: CASRGTGVSGYTF.

This sequence joins TRBV20-1 and TRBJ2-1; 13 bases match TRBD2. The CDR3 consists of 18 residues. Germline CDR1 and CDR2: DFQATT and SNEGSKA (reference sequence). With 5 bases clipped from V and 1 base from J, the junction kept 11 bases outside the gene matches. CDR3 region: CSASGTSGMAPSYNEQFF. Written as DNA, the CDR3 is TGCAGTGCTTCAGGGACTAGCGGGATGGCGCCTTCCTACAATGAGCAGTTCTTC.

V usage is TRBV19 and J usage is TRBJ2-7; 8 bases map to TRBD1. CDR1 is LNHDA and CDR2 is SQIVND in the germline V gene (reference sequence). V shed 5 bases and J 9 bases; nucleotides not matched to a gene: 9. CDR3 size: 13 residues. This CDR3 reads CASSPGGYVAQYF. CDR3 in DNA: TGTGCCAGTAGTCCAGGGGGCTACGTGGCGCAGTACTTC. The complete variable domain, with remaining parts taken from reference TRBV19 and TRBJ2-7, reads DGGITQSPKYLFRKEGQNVTLSCEQNLNHDAMYWYRQDPGQGLRLIYYSQIVNDFQKGDIAEGYSVSREKKESFPLTVTSAQKNPTAFYLCASSPGGYVAQYFGPGTRLTVT.

This clonotype was observed a few times. This may be a read error, as it is one base from a much larger clone. This sequence joins TRBV7-2 and TRBJ2-7; 9 bases map to TRBD2. Trimming cost V 7 bases and J 0 bases; bases outside gene matches: 10. The CDR3 loop spans 16 amino acids. Germline values: CDR1 SGHTA, CDR2 FQGNSA. The CDR3 nucleotides read TGTGCCAGCAACCCCGGGCTAGCGGGGATCTCCTACGAGCAGTACTTC. Encoded protein: CASNPGLAGISYEQYF.

At least ten counts were recorded for this clonotype. The chain is built from TRBV30 and TRBJ2-1; the D gene is possibly TRBD2 (6 bases). Germline-derived CDR1 and CDR2 are GTSNPN and SVGIG (reference sequence). CDR3 length: 14 amino acids. V was trimmed by 3 bases and J by 10 bases, leaving 19 bases between them. CDR3 in amino acids: CAWSPGLPPPEQFF. As DNA, the CDR3 is TGTGCCTGGAGCCCGGGACTCCCACCCCCCGAGCAGTTCTTC.

This clonotype was picked up a small number of times. V gene TRBV28 combines with J gene TRBJ1-5; TRBD1 might be the D (5 bases). V was cut by 10 bases and J by 7 bases, with 26 bases left in between. The CDR3 contains 16 residues. Germline CDR1 MDHEN, CDR2 SYDVKM. The CDR3 spells CATLPLYWGKGQPQHF. The CDR3, as DNA: TGTGCCACTCTCCCCCTATATTGGGGGAAGGGGCAGCCCCAGCATTTT. Variable domain in full (rest from reference TRBV28 and TRBJ1-5): DVKVTQSSRYLVKRTGEKVFLECVQDMDHENMFWYRQDPGLGLRLIYFSYDVKMKEKGDIPEGYSVSREKKERFSLILESASTNQTSMYLCATLPLYWGKGQPQHFGDGTRLSIL.

This clonotype came up many times. The chain is built from TRBV2 and TRBJ2-5, with 13 positions matching TRBD2. The CDR3 runs to 16 residues. V trimming: 6 bases; J trimming: 5 bases; junction bases outside the gene matches: 9. The V gene's germline CDR1 is SNHLY and CDR2 FYNNEI. The CDR3 DNA follows: TGTGCCAGCAGCGGACTAGCGGGAGTCTCGGGGGAGACCCAGTACTTC. Residues: CASSGLAGVSGETQYF.

The genes are TRBV19 and TRBJ1-1, with 7 positions matching TRBD1. Trimming removed 7 bases from V and 6 bases from J; junction bases left unmatched: 8. Germline V gene sequence: CDR1 LNHDA, CDR2 SQIVND (reference sequence). This CDR3 region has 13 residues. Here the CDR3 reads CASTSTGSAEAFF. CDR3 DNA: TGTGCCAGTACCTCGACAGGGAGCGCTGAAGCTTTCTTT.

Notes on this clonotype: The junction departs from the called germline gene at one end, perhaps through a read error. The genes are TRBV11-2 and TRBJ2-6; 10 bases line up with TRBD1. CDR1 and CDR2 from the germline V gene are SGHAT and FQNNGV. The CDR3 covers 18 residues. In nucleotides, the CDR3 is TGTGCCAGCAGCTTAAGTCCGGGACAGGGGTTAGGGGCCAACGTCCTGGCTTTC. Protein sequence: CASSLSPGQGLGANVLAF.

The rearrangement links TRBV7-6 to TRBJ2-3; 9 bases line up with TRBD2. Germline V gives CDR1 SGHVS, CDR2 FNYEAQ. CDR3 length equals 18 residues. V gave up 5 bases and J gave up 0 bases; unmatched junction bases: 12. CDR3 residues: CASSRLQGTSRSTDTQYF. DNA for the CDR3: TGTGCCAGCAGCCGGCTACAGGGGACTAGCCGTAGCACAGATACGCAGTATTTT.

The V and J genes are TRBV12-3 or TRBV12-4 and TRBJ2-5; tentatively, D is TRBD2 (5 bases). CDR3 length: 13 amino acids. The ends were cut back, 7 bases at V and 3 bases at J, with 12 bases in the middle. The CDR3 DNA sequence: TGTGCCAGCAACAACGGGAAAAAAGAGACCCAGTACTTC. Its protein product is CASNNGKKETQYF.

The table lists this clonotype with many counts. The chain employs TRBV7-6 and TRBJ2-3, with D possibly being TRBD2 (5 bases). The CDR3 totals 15 residues. Germline lookup yields CDR1 SGHVS and CDR2 FNYEAQ. Trimming took off 5 bases at V and 2 bases at J, with 14 bases between the two ends. CDR3: CASSPRANPTDTQYF. The CDR3 DNA follows: TGTGCCAGCAGCCCGCGGGCCAACCCCACAGATACGCAGTATTTT.

This clonotype was picked up a small number of times. The chain carries TRBV12-3 or TRBV12-4 and TRBJ1-1, with a weak D call TRBD1 (5 bases). This CDR3 has 14 amino acids. V gave up 2 bases and J gave up 4 bases, with 11 bases separating them. The chain's CDR3 is CASSLQGSSTEAFF. The CDR3 DNA reads TGTGCCAGCAGTTTACAGGGAAGTAGCACTGAAGCTTTCTTT.

This clonotype was detected a few times. J is TRBJ2-3 and V is TRBV20-1; 9 bases are shared with TRBD2. Trimming took 2 bases from V and 10 from J; bases not matched to a gene: 7. The CDR3 has 13 residues. Germline V lookup: CDR1 DFQATT, CDR2 SNEGSKA (reference sequence). The DNA for the CDR3 is TGCAGTGCTAGAACCCGAGCGGGAGGCGCGCAGTATTTT. Its translation: CSARTRAGGAQYF.

In regard to this clonotype: A much more abundant neighbour one base away suggests this may be a read error. The J gene is TRBJ2-1, the V gene TRBV9, with unresolved D. The J call may be wrong; the DNA end is better matched by TRBJ2-7. The CDR3 runs 14 residues. Germline V gene sequence: CDR1 SGDLS, CDR2 YYNGEE. The CDR3 coding sequence is TGTGCCAGCAGCGCCGTAGACGCAAACAATGAGCAGTACTTC. It specifies CASSAVDANNEQYF.

The V and J genes are TRBV19 and TRBJ2-1; D gene ambiguous. This CDR3 has 12 residues. Germline CDR1 LNHDA, CDR2 SQIVND (reference sequence). The CDR3 DNA sequence: TGTGACACCTCGGGCCGTAGCAATGAGCAGTTCTTC. Its translation is CDTSGRSNEQFF. The full variable domain, in which reference TRBV19 and TRBJ2-1 provide the parts outside the CDR3, is DGGITQSPKYLFRKEGQNVTLSCEQNLNHDAMYWYRQDPGQGLRLIYYSQIVNDFQKGDIAEGYSVSREKKESFPLTVTSAQKNPTAFYLCDTSGRSNEQFFGPGTRLTVL.

This clonotype was recorded a few times. This chain connects TRBV28 to TRBJ1-5, with D maybe TRBD1 (5 bases). V was cut by 5 bases and J by 0 bases, with 20 bases left in between. Germline V lookup: CDR1 MDHEN, CDR2 SYDVKM. The CDR3 sequence is 18 residues long. This chain's CDR3 is CASSPIGMTEYSNQPQHF. The CDR3 region has the DNA TGTGCCAGCAGTCCTATAGGCATGACAGAGTATAGCAATCAGCCCCAGCATTTT.

This clonotype was observed many times. This chain links TRBV11-2 with TRBJ1-2; tentative D call: TRBD1 (6 bases). The germline V gene encodes CDR1 SGHAT and CDR2 FQNNGV. V was pared by 5 bases and J by 5 bases, with 15 bases between. The CDR3 spans 14 residues. The CDR3 sequence: CASSAQGLGYGYTF. In DNA form, the CDR3 reads TGTGCCAGCAGCGCCCAGGGGCTTGGTTATGGCTACACCTTC.

The chain links TRBV6-1 to TRBJ1-1, with D possibly being TRBD1 (5 bases). V lost 1 base, J lost 11 bases, and 14 bases lay in between. The length of the CDR3 is 13 residues. Germline loops: CDR1 MNHNS, CDR2 SASEGT. CDR3 DNA: TGTGCCAGCAGTGAAGAGGGCGCAGGGCGGGCTTTCTTT. It specifies CASSEEGAGRAFF.

This clonotype was observed many times. This chain links TRBV7-9 with TRBJ2-7, with 10 bases aligning to TRBD2. V lost 5 bases, J lost 0 bases, and 4 bases stayed unmatched. Germline-derived CDR1 and CDR2 are SEHNR and FQNEAQ (reference sequence). The CDR3 length is 15 residues. CDR3 sequence reads: CASSPGLAISYEQYF. Written as DNA, the CDR3 is TGTGCCAGCAGCCCGGGACTAGCGATCTCCTACGAGCAGTACTTC.

The gene calls are TRBV20-1 and TRBJ1-6, with TRBD1 matching over 7 bases. CDR1 and CDR2 (germline): DFQATT, SNEGSKA (reference sequence). The V gene end was trimmed by 7 bases and the J gene end by 4 bases; junction bases not matched to a gene: 7. This CDR3 comprises 14 residues. The CDR3 DNA reads TGCAGTGTTAAGGGACAGCAGTATAATTCACCCCTCCACTTT. Protein sequence: CSVKGQQYNSPLHF.

This clonotype was picked up a small number of times. The chain has TRBV20-1 and TRBJ1-1; possible D gene TRBD1, 5 bases. This CDR3 has 13 residues. The V and J ends lost 3 bases and 6 bases respectively, with 14 bases between them. CDR1 and CDR2 from the germline V gene are DFQATT and SNEGSKA (reference sequence). The CDR3 protein is CSASVGDRAEAFF. In DNA form, the CDR3 reads TGCAGTGCTAGTGTGGGGGATAGGGCTGAAGCTTTCTTT.

There are a few counts of this clonotype. The V and J genes are TRBV2 and TRBJ2-6; unclear D gene. The V gene lost 5 bases and the J gene lost 0 bases, with 8 bases spanning the gap. CDR1 SNHLY and CDR2 FYNNEI come from the germline V gene. The CDR3 is made up of 15 amino acids. This chain's CDR3 is CASSSSYSGANVLTF. The CDR3 nucleotides are TGTGCCAGCAGTTCGAGTTACTCTGGGGCCAACGTCCTGACTTTC. The full variable domain, completed using reference TRBV2 and TRBJ2-6, is EPEVTQTPSHQVTQMGQEVILRCVPISNHLYFYWYRQILGQKVEFLVSFYNNEISEKSEIFDDQFSVERPDGSNFTLKIRSTKLEDSAMYFCASSSSYSGANVLTFGAGSRLTVL.

This clonotype was detected a few times. The V gene is TRBV7-3, the J gene TRBJ2-2; D uncertain. The CDR3 extends over 14 amino acids. V was shortened by 5 bases and J by 0 bases, with 7 bases between the two germline ends. CDR1 is SGHTA and CDR2 is FQGTGA in the germline V gene. CDR3 region: CASSPASNTGELFF. In DNA form, the CDR3 reads TGTGCCAGCAGCCCTGCCTCGAACACCGGGGAGCTGTTTTTT.